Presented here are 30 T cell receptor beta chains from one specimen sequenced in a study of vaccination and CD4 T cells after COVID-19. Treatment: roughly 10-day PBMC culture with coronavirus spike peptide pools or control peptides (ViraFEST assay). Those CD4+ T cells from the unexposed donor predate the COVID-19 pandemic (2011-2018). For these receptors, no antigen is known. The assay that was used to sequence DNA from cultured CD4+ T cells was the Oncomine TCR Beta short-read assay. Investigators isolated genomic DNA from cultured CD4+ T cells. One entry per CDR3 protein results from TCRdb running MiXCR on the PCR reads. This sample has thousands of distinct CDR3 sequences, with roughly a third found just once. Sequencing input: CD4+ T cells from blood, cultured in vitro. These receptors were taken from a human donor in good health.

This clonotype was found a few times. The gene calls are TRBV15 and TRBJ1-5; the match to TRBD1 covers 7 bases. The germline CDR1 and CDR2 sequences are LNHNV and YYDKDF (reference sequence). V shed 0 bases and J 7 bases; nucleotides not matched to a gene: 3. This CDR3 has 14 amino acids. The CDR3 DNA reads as TGTGCCACCAGCAGAGACCAGGGGGACCAGCCCCAGCATTTT. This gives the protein CATSRDQGDQPQHF.

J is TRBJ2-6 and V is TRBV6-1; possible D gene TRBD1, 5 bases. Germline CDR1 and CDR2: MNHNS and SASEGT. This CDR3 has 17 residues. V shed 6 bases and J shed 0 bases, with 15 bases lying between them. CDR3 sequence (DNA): TGTGCCAGCAGCAGAAGGGGCAGGAGCTCTGGGGCCAACGTCCTGACTTTC. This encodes CASSRRGRSSGANVLTF.

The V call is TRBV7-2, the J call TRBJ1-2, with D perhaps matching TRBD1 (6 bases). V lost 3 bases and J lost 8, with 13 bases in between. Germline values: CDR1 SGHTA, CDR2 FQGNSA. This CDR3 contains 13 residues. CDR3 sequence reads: CASSFRTDDGYTF. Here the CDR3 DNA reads TGTGCCAGCAGCTTTAGGACAGATGACGGCTACACCTTC. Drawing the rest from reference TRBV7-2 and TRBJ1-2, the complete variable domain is GAGVSQSPSNKVTEKGKDVELRCDPISGHTALYWYRQSLGQGLEFLIYFQGNSAPDKSGLPSDRFSAERTGGSVSTLTIQRTQQEDSAVYLCASSFRTDDGYTFGSGTRLTVV.

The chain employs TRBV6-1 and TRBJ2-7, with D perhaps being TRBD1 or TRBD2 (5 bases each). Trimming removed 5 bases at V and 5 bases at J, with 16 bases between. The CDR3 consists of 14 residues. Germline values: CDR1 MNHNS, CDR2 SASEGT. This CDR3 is CASSLSGALNEQYF. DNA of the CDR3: TGTGCCAGCAGTCTCTCCGGGGCCTTAAACGAGCAGTACTTC.

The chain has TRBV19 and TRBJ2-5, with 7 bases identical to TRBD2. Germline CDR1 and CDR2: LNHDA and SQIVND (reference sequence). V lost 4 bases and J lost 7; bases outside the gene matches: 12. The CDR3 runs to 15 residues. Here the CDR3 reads CASSTGSGMGRTQYF. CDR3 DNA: TGTGCCAGTAGTACAGGCAGCGGGATGGGCAGGACCCAGTACTTC.

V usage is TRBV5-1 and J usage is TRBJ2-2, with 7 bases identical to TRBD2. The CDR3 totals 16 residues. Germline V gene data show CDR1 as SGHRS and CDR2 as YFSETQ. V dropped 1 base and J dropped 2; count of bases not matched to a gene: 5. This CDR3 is CASSLTSGANTGELFF. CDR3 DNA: TGCGCCAGCAGCTTGACCAGCGGGGCTAACACCGGGGAGCTGTTTTTT.

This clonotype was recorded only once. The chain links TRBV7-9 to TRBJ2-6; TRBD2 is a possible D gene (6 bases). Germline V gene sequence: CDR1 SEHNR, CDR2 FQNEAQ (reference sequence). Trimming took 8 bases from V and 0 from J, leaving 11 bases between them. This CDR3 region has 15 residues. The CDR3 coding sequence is TGTGCCAGCGAGAAGGGAGGCTCTGGGGCCAACGTCCTGACTTTC. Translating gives CASEKGGSGANVLTF.

CDR3 in DNA: TGTGCCAGCAGCTTGGGCGCGGGACTAGCGGGAGGAAATGAGCAGTTCTTC. This codes for CASSLGAGLAGGNEQFF. The rearrangement joins TRBV11-2 to TRBJ2-1; TRBD2 matches at 15 bases. Germline V gene data show CDR1 as SGHAT and CDR2 as FQNNGV. The CDR3 consists of 17 residues. V lost 3 bases, J lost 7 bases, and 7 bases stayed unmatched.

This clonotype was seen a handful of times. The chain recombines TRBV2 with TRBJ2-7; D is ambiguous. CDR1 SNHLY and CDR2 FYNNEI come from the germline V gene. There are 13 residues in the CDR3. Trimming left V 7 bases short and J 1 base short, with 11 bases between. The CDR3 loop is CASNGRQSYEQYF. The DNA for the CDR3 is TGTGCCAGCAACGGAAGGCAGTCCTACGAGCAGTACTTC.

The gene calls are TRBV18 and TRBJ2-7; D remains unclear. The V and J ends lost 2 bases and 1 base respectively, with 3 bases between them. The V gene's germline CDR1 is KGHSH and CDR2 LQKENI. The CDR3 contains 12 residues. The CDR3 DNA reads TGTGCCAGCTCACCAATTTCCTACGAGCAGTACTTC. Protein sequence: CASSPISYEQYF.

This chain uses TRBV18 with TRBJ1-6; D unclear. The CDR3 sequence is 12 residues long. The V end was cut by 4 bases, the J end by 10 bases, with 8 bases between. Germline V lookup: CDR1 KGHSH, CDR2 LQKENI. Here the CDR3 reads CASSRFESPLHF. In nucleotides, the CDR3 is TGTGCCAGCTCACGCTTTGAGTCACCCCTCCACTTT. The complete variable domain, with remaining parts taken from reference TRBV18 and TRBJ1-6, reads NAGVMQNPRHLVRRRGQEARLRCSPMKGHSHVYWYRQLPEEGLKFMVYLQKENIIDESGMPKERFSAEFPKEGPSILRIQQVVRGDSAAYFCASSRFESPLHFGNGTRLTVT.

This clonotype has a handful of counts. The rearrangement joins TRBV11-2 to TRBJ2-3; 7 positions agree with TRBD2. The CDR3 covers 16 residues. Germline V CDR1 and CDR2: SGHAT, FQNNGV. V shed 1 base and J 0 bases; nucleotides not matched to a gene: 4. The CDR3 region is CASSLALAASTDTQYF. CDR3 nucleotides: TGTGCCAGCAGCTTAGCTCTAGCGGCTAGCACAGATACGCAGTATTTT.

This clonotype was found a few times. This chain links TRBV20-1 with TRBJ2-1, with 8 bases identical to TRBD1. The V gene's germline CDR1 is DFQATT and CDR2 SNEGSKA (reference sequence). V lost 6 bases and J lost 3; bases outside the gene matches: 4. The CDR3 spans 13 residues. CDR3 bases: TGCAGTGCACCGGGACAGGTCTACAATGAGCAGTTCTTC. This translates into CSAPGQVYNEQFF.

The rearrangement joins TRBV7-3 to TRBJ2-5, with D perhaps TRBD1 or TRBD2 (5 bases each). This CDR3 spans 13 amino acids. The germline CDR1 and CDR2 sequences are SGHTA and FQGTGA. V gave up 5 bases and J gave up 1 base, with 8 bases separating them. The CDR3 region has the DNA TGTGCCAGCAGCCCCGGGGCCCAAGAGACCCAGTACTTC. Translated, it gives CASSPGAQETQYF.

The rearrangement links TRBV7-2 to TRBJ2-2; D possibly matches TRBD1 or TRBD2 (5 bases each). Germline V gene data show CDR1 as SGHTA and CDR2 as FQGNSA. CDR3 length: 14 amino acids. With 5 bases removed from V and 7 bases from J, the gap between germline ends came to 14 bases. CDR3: CASSRGPVDGELFF. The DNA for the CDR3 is TGTGCCAGCAGCCGGGGCCCCGTGGACGGGGAGCTGTTTTTT.

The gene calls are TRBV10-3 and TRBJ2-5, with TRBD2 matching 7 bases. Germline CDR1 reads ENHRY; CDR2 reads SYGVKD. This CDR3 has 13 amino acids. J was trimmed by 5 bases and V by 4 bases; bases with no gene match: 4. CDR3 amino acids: CAISASGGETQYF. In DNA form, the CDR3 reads TGTGCCATCAGTGCTAGCGGCGGGGAGACCCAGTACTTC.

The CDR3 bases are TGTGCCTGGAGTGTACTGGGACTTTCTTACGAGCAGTACTTC. Its translation: CAWSVLGLSYEQYF. The V call is TRBV30, the J call TRBJ2-7, with D possibly TRBD2 on 6 matching bases. Germline V gene data show CDR1 as GTSNPN and CDR2 as SVGIG (reference sequence). The CDR3 consists of 14 residues. Trimming shortened V by 0 bases and J by 4 bases, and 13 bases separated the two germline ends.

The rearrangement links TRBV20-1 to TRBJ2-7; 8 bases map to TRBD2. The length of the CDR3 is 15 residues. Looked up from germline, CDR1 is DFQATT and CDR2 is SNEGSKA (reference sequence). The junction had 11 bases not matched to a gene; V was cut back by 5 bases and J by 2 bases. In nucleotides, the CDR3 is TGCAGTGCTGCGAAACCTAGCGGGCACGCCTACGAGCAGTACTTC. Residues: CSAAKPSGHAYEQYF.

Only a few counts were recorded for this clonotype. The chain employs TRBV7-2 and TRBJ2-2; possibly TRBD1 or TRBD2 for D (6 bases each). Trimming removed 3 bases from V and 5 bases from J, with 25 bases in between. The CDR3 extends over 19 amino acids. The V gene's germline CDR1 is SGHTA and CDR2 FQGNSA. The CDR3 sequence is CASSFNPLGGGALTGELFF. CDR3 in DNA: TGTGCCAGCAGCTTTAATCCCCTTGGAGGGGGAGCCCTAACCGGGGAGCTGTTTTTT.

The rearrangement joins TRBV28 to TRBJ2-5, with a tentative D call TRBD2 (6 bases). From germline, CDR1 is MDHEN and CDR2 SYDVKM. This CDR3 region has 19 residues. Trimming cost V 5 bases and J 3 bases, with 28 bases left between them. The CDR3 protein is CASSPSRGWRDITEETQYF. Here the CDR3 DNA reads TGTGCCAGCAGTCCCAGCCGTGGATGGCGGGATATTACGGAAGAGACCCAGTACTTC.

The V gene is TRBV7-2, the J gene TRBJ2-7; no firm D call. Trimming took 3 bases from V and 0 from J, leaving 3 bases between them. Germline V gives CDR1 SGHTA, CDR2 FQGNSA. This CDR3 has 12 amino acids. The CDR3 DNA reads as TGTGCCAGCAGCTTCCCCTCCTACGAGCAGTACTTC. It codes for CASSFPSYEQYF. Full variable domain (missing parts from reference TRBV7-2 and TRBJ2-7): GAGVSQSPSNKVTEKGKDVELRCDPISGHTALYWYRQSLGQGLEFLIYFQGNSAPDKSGLPSDRFSAERTGGSVSTLTIQRTQQEDSAVYLCASSFPSYEQYFGPGTRLTVT.

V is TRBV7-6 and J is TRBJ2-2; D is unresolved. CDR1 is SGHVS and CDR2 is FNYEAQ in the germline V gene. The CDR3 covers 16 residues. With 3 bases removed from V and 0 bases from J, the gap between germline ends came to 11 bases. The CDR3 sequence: CASSFSDRANTGELFF. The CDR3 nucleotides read TGTGCCAGCAGCTTCTCCGACCGGGCGAACACCGGGGAGCTGTTTTTT.

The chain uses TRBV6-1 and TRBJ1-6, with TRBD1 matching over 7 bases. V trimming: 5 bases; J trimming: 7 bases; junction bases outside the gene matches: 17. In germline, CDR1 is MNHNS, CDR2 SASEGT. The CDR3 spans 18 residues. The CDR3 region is CASSRRTGRNGRNSPLHF. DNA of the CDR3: TGTGCCAGCAGTCGACGGACAGGTCGGAACGGGAGGAATTCACCCCTCCACTTT.

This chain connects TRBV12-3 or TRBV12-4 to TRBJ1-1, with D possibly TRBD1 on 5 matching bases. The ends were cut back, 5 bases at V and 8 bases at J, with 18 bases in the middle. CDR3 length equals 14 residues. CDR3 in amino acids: CASSPYRLRYEAFF. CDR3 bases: TGTGCCAGCAGTCCCTACAGGCTGCGCTACGAAGCTTTCTTT.

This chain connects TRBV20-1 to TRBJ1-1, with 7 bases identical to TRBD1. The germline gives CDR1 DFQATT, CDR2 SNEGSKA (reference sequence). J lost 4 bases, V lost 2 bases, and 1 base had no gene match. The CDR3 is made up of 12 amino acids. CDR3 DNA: TGCAGTGCTAGACAGGGGGGCACTGAAGCTTTCTTT. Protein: CSARQGGTEAFF.

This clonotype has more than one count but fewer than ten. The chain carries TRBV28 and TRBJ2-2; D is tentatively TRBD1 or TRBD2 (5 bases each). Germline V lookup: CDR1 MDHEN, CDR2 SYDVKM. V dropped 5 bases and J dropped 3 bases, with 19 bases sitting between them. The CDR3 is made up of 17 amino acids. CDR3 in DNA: TGTGCCAGCAGTGGGGGTCGTTGGGGGAGCGACACCGGGGAGCTGTTTTTT. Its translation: CASSGGRWGSDTGELFF.

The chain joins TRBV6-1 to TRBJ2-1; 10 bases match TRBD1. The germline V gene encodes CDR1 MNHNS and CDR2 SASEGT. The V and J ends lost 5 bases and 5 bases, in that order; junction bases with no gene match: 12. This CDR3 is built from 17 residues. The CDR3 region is CASSTPSGQGINNEQFF. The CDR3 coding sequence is TGTGCCAGCAGTACGCCCTCGGGACAGGGGATCAACAATGAGCAGTTCTTC.

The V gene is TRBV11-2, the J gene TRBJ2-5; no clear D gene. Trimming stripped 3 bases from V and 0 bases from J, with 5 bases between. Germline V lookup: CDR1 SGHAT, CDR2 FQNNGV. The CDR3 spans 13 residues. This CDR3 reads CASSFAHQETQYF. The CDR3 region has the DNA TGTGCCAGCAGCTTCGCACACCAAGAGACCCAGTACTTC.

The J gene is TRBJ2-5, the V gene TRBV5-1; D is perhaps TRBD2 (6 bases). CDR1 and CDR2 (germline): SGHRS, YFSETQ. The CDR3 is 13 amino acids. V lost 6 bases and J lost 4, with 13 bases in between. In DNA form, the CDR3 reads TGCGCCAGCACCGAAGTGGGAGGAGAGACCCAGTACTTC. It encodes CASTEVGGETQYF.

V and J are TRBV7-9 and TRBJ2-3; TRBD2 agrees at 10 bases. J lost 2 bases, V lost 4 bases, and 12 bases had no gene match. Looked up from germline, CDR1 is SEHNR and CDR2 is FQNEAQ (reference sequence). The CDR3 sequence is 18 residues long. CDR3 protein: CASSSSRTSGDSTDTQYF. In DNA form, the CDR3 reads TGTGCCAGCAGCTCTTCCCGGACTAGCGGAGACTCCACAGATACGCAGTATTTT.